The clone carrying this T cell receptor (beta chain) showed up just once. The sample is drawn from a study of cytomegalovirus exposure and HLA in healthy donors. The data were produced by immunoSEQ multiplex PCR, yet TCRdb's version contains in-frame clones alone and is incomplete. The sample has tens of thousands of clones, around 90% seen once. Sequenced: PBMCs. The TCR sequence derives from a woman in her late teens or twenties in good health and CMV-seropositive.

CDR3 in amino acids: CASSFSGGEQFF. DNA of the CDR3: TGTGCCAGCAGTTTTTCGGGAGGTGAGCAGTTCTTC. This chain joins TRBV27 and TRBJ2-1; TRBD2 agrees at 7 bases. The V and J ends lost 3 bases and 9 bases, in that order; junction bases with no gene match: 2. Germline V CDR1 and CDR2: MNHEY, SMNVEV (reference sequence). The CDR3 is 12 residues long.